This T cell receptor (beta chain) was documented in a study of blood T cells in healthy people across ages. Next came a second PCR, run for roughly 6 to 11 cycles, which used a sample-barcoded 5' primer along with a J-beta primer mix. Using its own MiXCR run on the 5' RACE reads, TCRdb lists one record per CDR3 protein. This sample has over 500,000 distinct CDR3 sequences; roughly a quarter occur once, and the top ten carry over 3.5%. Germline V gene sequence: CDR1 SEHNR, CDR2 FQNEAQ (reference sequence). V was cut by 5 bases and J by 5 bases, with 12 bases left in between. The CDR3 is made up of 13 amino acids. This clonotype was counted a few times. The same data also went into a second study, on T cells of mothers and their children.

Sequenced input: blood. This receptor was identified in a boy younger than 10 in good health. This chain connects TRBV7-9 to TRBJ2-5; the D gene is possibly TRBD1 (5 bases). The CDR3 nucleotides read TGTGCCAGCAGCGCGGACATAATTGAGACCCAGTACTTC. Translated: CASSADIIETQYF.